These 3 T cell receptor beta chains were all obtained from the same sample, sequenced in a study of blood T cell repertoires in COVID-19. Measured with immunoSEQ multiplex PCR; TCRdb has only the in-frame clones, and not every one. The data contain hundreds of thousands of clones, over 80% of them singletons. Sequenced input: peripheral blood. These receptors all come from a woman between 50 and 59 years old with active or convalescent COVID-19.

This clone has a handful of counts. The chain employs TRBV3-1 (or the pseudogene TRBV3-2) and TRBJ2-7; D gene uncertain. The CDR3 totals 12 residues. Germline CDR1 reads LGHDT; CDR2 reads YNNKEL (reference sequence). V dropped 4 bases and J dropped 0 bases, with 4 bases sitting between them. The CDR3 region has the DNA TGTGCCAGCAGCCGAGCCTCCTACGAGCAGTACTTC. This translates into CASSRASYEQYF.

The chain joins TRBV7-6 to TRBJ2-2, with D perhaps matching TRBD2 (6 bases). The V gene lost 4 bases and the J gene lost 0 bases, with 9 bases spanning the gap. Germline V gives CDR1 SGHVS, CDR2 FNYEAQ. CDR3 length: 15 amino acids. The CDR3 DNA reads TGTGCCAGCAGCTCCCTAGCGCCGAACACCGGGGAGCTGTTTTTT. Translation: CASSSLAPNTGELFF.

This clone was seen a handful of times. The chain recombines TRBV19 with TRBJ2-7; tentative D call: TRBD2 (6 bases). CDR3 length: 16 residues. Trimming removed 3 bases from V and 3 bases from J, with 18 bases in between. Germline CDR1 is LNHDA and CDR2 is SQIVND (reference sequence). For the CDR3, the DNA is TGTGCCAGTAGTATGCTCCCAACGGGAGTCGTCTACGAGCAGTACTTC. Encoded protein: CASSMLPTGVVYEQYF.